This TCR beta chain was retrieved from a study of CD8+ T cells in alopecia areata. Study-wide background: C3H/HeJ donors aged about 6-13 months with spontaneous alopecia supplied skin grafted onto roughly 7-11-week-old female C3H/HeJ mice.

This clone was seen only a few times. Its antigen is as yet unknown. Gene names denote mouse genes. The read is 4 residues too short to cover the CDR3 end, so that end is filled in from the germline J gene. The same CDR3 can be traced to other DNA sequences in this sample. General study points: In scalp samples, resident alphabeta T cells of normal skin are also sequenced.

Combined cutaneous lymph node cells underwent sorting by CD4, CD8alpha, NKG2D, NKG2ACE and additional markers. Extracted RNA was reverse transcribed, and the resulting cDNA served as sequencing template. The table came from immunoSEQ multiplex PCR; TCRdb's copy has only in-frame clones and leaves some out. The sample shows around 290,000 clones, none of them appearing just once. The CDR3 runs 15 residues. The V gene's germline CDR1 is NNHDY and CDR2 SYVADS. V lost 2 bases to trimming and J lost 1 base; unmatched junction nucleotides: 1. The chain recombines TRBV13-3 with TRBJ2-3, with 10 nucleotides matching TRBD1. The sequenced sample consisted of CD4+ T cells sorted from a lymph node. The origin of this receptor is a C3H/HeJ mouse with alopecia areata. The strain's MHC type: H2-k. CDR3: CASSDDRGRAETLYF. The CDR3 bases that were read are TGTGCCAGCAGTGACGACAGGGGGCGTGCAGAA.